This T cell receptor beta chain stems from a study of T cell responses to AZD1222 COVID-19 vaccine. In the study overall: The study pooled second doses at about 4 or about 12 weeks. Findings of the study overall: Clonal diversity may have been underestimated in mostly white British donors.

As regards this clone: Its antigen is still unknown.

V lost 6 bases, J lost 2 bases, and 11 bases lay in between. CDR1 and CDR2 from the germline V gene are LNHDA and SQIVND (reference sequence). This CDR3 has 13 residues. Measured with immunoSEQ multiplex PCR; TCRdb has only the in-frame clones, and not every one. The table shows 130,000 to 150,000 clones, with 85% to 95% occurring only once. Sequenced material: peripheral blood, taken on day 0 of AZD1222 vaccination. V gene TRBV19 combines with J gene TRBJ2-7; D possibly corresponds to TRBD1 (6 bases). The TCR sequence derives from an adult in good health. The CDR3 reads CASSPQGAYEQYF. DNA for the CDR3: TGTGCCAGTAGCCCACAGGGAGCCTACGAGCAGTACTTC.